This T cell receptor beta chain was observed in a study of cytomegalovirus exposure and HLA in healthy donors. Overall study context: The use of the same platform for the 95 to 150 validation repertoires and the roughly 670 first-cohort repertoires was reported by a later analysis.

Sequencing used immunoSEQ multiplex PCR; TCRdb keeps in-frame clones, though not all of them. There are some 69,000 clones in the sample; roughly 96% occur only once, and around 2.4% lies in the top ten. The donors formed part of the roughly 120-subject validation cohort, distinct from the approximately 670-subject first cohort. V shed 2 bases and J shed 6 bases, with 13 bases lying between them. CDR1 and CDR2 from the germline V gene are SGHTS and YDEGEE. This CDR3 has 14 amino acids. The source is a man in his late teens or twenties in good health and CMV-seronegative. The chain carries TRBV5-8 and TRBJ2-3, with D perhaps matching TRBD1 (6 bases). The sample consisted of PBMCs. DNA for the CDR3: TGTGCCAGCAGCTTCGGTACAGGGCTGGATACGCAGTATTTT. Translation: CASSFGTGLDTQYF.